The T cell receptor (beta chain) under discussion was sequenced for a study of blood T cell repertoires in COVID-19 (dated by TCRdb to about 2020). About the investigation overall: Samples from collaborators originated in the United States, Italy and Spain and spanned both the acute and convalescent phases of COVID-19. Where available, HLA class I and class II types were taken from metadata supplied by the sample provider and were not determined by assay-based typing. The sample metadata nearly always contained a de-identified subject ID, COVID-19 status, age in years and sex. A freely available public database, intended as a resource for researchers studying the immune response to SARS-CoV-2, is where the repertoires were released. The prospective study material was composed of cDNA or gDNA derived from T cells, B-cell-depleted T cells, or PBMCs. Samples came from the ongoing ImmuneRACE study (first 160 participants) plus 1,254 subjects from 6 global collaborators. Subjects who had been exposed to COVID-19, were actively infected with it, or had recovered from it provided the deeply sampled blood TCRbeta repertoires that made up the dataset.

Points the paper makes about the study in general: How much clinical and demographic metadata was included differed by source and by participant, and the metadata was provided uncurated.

A note on this clone: There is no known antigen for this receptor. No base qualities exist here, and no much larger clone lies one base off it.

The junction shows trimming of 1 base on V and 5 bases on J, plus 12 bases between the germline ends. The CDR1 and CDR2 encoded by the germline V gene (reference sequence) are LGHDT and YNNKEL. Its CDR3 holds 15 amino acids, cysteine through phenylalanine. The kept DNA is CDR3 alone, 45 bases in frame from the first base. Whole blood was collected in K2EDTA tubes by collaborating institutions according to the institutions' own protocols. For TCRbeta analysis, collaborator samples were shipped as frozen whole blood, as isolated PBMCs, or as DNA extracted from either sample type. The immunoSEQ Assay, a bias-controlled multiplex PCR, was used to amplify TCRbeta CDR3 regions from genomic DNA. The source study handled its data this way. The number of nucleated cells in each sample was estimated by amplification of reference gene primers within the assay. To quantify the absolute abundance of each unique TCRbeta CDR3 rearrangement, sequence reads were collapsed and filtered. Productive Simpson clonality was computed per sample as the square root of Simpson's diversity index over productive rearrangements. Entries here come from immuneACCESS through TCRdb and include only in-frame sequences with V and J called. Some clones fail to appear in such tables; in the studies checked, an unresolved V gene covers under half of the shortfall, and the cause of the remainder is unknown. From that table come the V and J calls and clone size; the DNA was used to work out D and trimming. The sample yields 110,000 or so clones; about 80% were counted once. The ten largest clones capture roughly 4% of the sample.

Sequenced sample: peripheral blood. The TCR comes from a woman in her 70s with acute or convalescent COVID-19. The chain is assembled from TRBV3-1 (or the pseudogene TRBV3-2) and TRBJ2-1; the D region possibly corresponds to TRBD2 (5 bases align). DNA sequence: TGTGCCAGCAGCCAAGGGCTCGGGAAGAACAATGAGCAGTTCTTC. This yields the protein CASSQGLGKNNEQFF.